This TCR gamma chain was observed in a study of γδ T cells in repeated Plasmodium falciparum infection. As for the study in general: Donors had four controlled P. falciparum NF54 infections over 644 days. Study observations and caveats: Malian donors came from one small rural village, predominantly one ethnic group. Vgamma9/Vdelta2+ repertoires stayed stably polyclonal over time and infection.

Points on this clone: What it binds is unknown. The TCRdb protein, from a much larger clone, departs from this DNA's translation at residue 4, likely by read error; the protein shown derives from the DNA.

Each sorted gammadelta sample had TRG and TRD chains sequenced. TCRdb re-analyzed the multiplex PCR reads via CATT. The repertoire holds some 32,000 gamma-chain clones, with under 1.5% as singletons. Vgamma9/Vdelta2+ and Vdelta2-negative gammadelta T cells were flow-sorted from PBMC for bulk sequencing. Germline CDR1 reads GITISATS; CDR2 reads ISYDGTV (reference sequence). Trimming at V came to 9 bases and at J to 18 bases, leaving 8 bases not matched to a gene. The CDR3 has 11 residues. The J gene is TRGJP, the V gene TRGV9. As TCRdb names no J gene, one was assigned here on the basis of a DNA match to germline. The sequence was collected from a pool of human donors (malaria-infected and uninfected, not separated). Specimen: gamma-delta T cells from blood. The CDR3 is CALRSGKIKVF. The DNA for the CDR3 is TGTGCCTTGCGGTCCGGAAAAATCAAGGTATTT.